Below, 9 T cell receptor beta chains from the same sample are listed, as sequenced in a study of cytomegalovirus exposure and HLA in healthy donors (dated by TCRdb to about 2017). The library was generated by the immunoSEQ multiplex PCR assay. A mixture of 60 forward primers for TCR Vbeta segments and 13 reverse primers for TCR Jbeta segments was used in the multiplex PCR. TCRdb holds this immuneACCESS table with in-frame rearrangements only. Some clones are missing; in checked studies, unresolved V genes explain under half, and the rest has no known cause. The sample table lists about 190,000 clones, around 82% of them with a count of one. The ten largest clones take up 1.5% to 2% of the sample. The sample consisted of PBMCs. These receptors all come from a man younger than 35 in good health and CMV-seronegative.

V gene TRBV27 combines with J gene TRBJ2-1, with TRBD1 matching over 8 bases. The CDR3 sequence is 15 residues long. From germline, CDR1 is MNHEY and CDR2 SMNVEV (reference sequence). V lost 6 bases and J lost 12; bases outside the gene matches: 16. The CDR3 loop reads CASRRDNRIQGGQFF. DNA of the CDR3: TGTGCCAGCAGGCGAGATAATCGTATACAGGGGGGGCAGTTCTTC.

The rearrangement joins TRBV10-3 to TRBJ2-2, with D possibly matching TRBD1 (5 bases). Trimming pared 6 bases from V and 4 bases from J, leaving 15 bases between. This CDR3 comprises 15 residues. Germline values: CDR1 ENHRY, CDR2 SYGVKD. DNA of the CDR3: TGTGCCATCAGCCGGGTTCAAAGGGGCACCGGGGAGCTGTTTTTT. Protein product: CAISRVQRGTGELFF.

This clone was observed once. This chain connects TRBV7-3 to TRBJ1-1, with a tentative D call TRBD1 (6 bases). V was pared by 5 bases and J by 0 bases, with 7 bases between. Per the germline V gene, CDR1 is SGHTA and CDR2 is FQGTGA. This CDR3 spans 13 amino acids. CDR3 nucleotides: TGTGCCAGCAGCCGGACAGTGAACACTGAAGCTTTCTTT. This codes for CASSRTVNTEAFF.

The rearrangement links TRBV10-3 to TRBJ2-7; a weak D match, TRBD2 (5 bases). Germline CDR1 ENHRY, CDR2 SYGVKD. The CDR3 sequence is 16 residues long. Trimming cost V 0 bases and J 2 bases, with 14 bases left between them. DNA for the CDR3: TGTGCCATCAGTGAGTCGTCAGCGGAGACCGCCTACGAGCAGTACTTC. It codes for CAISESSAETAYEQYF.

This chain connects TRBV5-8 to TRBJ1-1; maybe TRBD1 (5 bases). The germline CDR1 and CDR2 sequences are SGHTS and YDEGEE. This CDR3 region has 14 residues. Trimming removed 4 bases at V and 0 bases at J, with 10 bases between. The CDR3 loop is CASSRGGMNTEAFF. CDR3 DNA sequence: TGTGCCAGCAGCCGGGGGGGTATGAACACTGAAGCTTTCTTT. Full variable domain (rest looked up from reference TRBV5-8 and TRBJ1-1): EAGVTQSPTHLIKTRGQQATLRCSPISGHTSVYWYQQALGLGLQFLLWYDEGEERNRGNFPPRFSGRQFPNYSSELNVNALELEDSALYLCASSRGGMNTEAFFGQGTRLTVV.

This chain uses TRBV5-4 with TRBJ1-1; 8 nucleotides align to TRBD1. The V gene end was trimmed by 4 bases and the J gene end by 4 bases; junction bases not matched to a gene: 9. This CDR3 has 15 residues. Germline loops: CDR1 SGHNT, CDR2 YYREEE (reference sequence). CDR3 in amino acids: CASSTQGARGTEAFF. Here the CDR3 DNA reads TGTGCCAGCAGCACCCAGGGGGCTCGGGGCACTGAAGCTTTCTTT.

The V and J genes are TRBV7-9 and TRBJ2-7; 8 bases agree with TRBD1. The CDR3 is 15 amino acids. With V trimmed by 2 bases and J by 0 bases, 3 bases remained unmatched. Per the germline V gene, CDR1 is SEHNR and CDR2 is FQNEAQ (reference sequence). The CDR3 loop reads CASSLPRGLSYEQYF. The DNA for the CDR3 is TGTGCCAGCAGCTTACCCAGGGGGCTCTCCTACGAGCAGTACTTC.

The chain joins TRBV5-5 to TRBJ2-4; TRBD2 matches at 9 bases. The germline V gene has CDR1 SGHKS and CDR2 YYEKEE (reference sequence). Trimming removed 1 base from V and 1 base from J; junction bases left unmatched: 9. This CDR3 has 18 amino acids. The CDR3 spells CASSLLASGEIAKNIQYF. In nucleotides, the CDR3 is TGTGCCAGCAGCTTGCTGGCTAGCGGGGAAATTGCCAAAAACATTCAGTACTTC.

The gene calls are TRBV28 and TRBJ2-1; 9 bases are a match to TRBD2. Germline V gene lookup returns CDR1 MDHEN and CDR2 SYDVKM. The CDR3 has 14 amino acids. Trimming took 5 bases from V and 6 from J; bases not matched to a gene: 5. The CDR3: CASSTGLASNEQFF. The DNA for the CDR3 is TGTGCCAGCAGTACGGGACTAGCAAGCAATGAGCAGTTCTTC.